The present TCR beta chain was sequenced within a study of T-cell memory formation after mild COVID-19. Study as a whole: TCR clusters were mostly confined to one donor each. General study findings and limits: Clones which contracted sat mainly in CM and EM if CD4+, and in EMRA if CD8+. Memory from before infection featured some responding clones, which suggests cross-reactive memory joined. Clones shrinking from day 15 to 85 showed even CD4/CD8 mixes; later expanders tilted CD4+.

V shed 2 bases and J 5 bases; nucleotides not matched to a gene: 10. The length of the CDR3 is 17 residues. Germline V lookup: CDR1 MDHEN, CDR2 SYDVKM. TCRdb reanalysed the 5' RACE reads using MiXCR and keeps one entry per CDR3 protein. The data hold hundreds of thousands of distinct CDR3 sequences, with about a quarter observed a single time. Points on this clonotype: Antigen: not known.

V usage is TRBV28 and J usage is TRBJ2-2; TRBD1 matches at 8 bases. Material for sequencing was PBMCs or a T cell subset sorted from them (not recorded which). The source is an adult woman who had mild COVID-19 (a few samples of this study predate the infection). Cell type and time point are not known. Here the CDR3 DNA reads TGTGCCAGCAGTTTACCCATCGGACAGGGAGGAACCGGGGAGCTGTTTTTT. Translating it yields CASSLPIGQGGTGELFF.